This T cell receptor beta chain was obtained from a study of blood T cell repertoires in COVID-19. Background on the study: From the United States, Italy and Spain came samples of acute and convalescent COVID-19.

In this sample, this clone turned up once. The protocol was immunoSEQ multiplex PCR, while the TCRdb copy is restricted to in-frame clones and leaves out a portion. The sample contains 150,000 to 200,000 clones, roughly 86% of which appear only once. This sequence originates from a man in his forties with active or convalescent COVID-19. Sequences were obtained from peripheral blood.

As DNA, the CDR3 is TGTGCCAGCCGTTACCGGGAGACCCAGTACTTC. Translating gives CASRYRETQYF. This chain connects TRBV7-6 to TRBJ2-5, with unresolved D. V was shortened by 8 bases and J by 5 bases, with 9 bases between the two germline ends. Germline CDR1 is SGHVS and CDR2 is FNYEAQ. The CDR3 has 11 residues.